This T cell receptor (beta chain) derives from a study of shared clonotypes between healthy human individuals. Turning to the study itself: The donors, a couple of women and a few men, were aged 18 to 49.

Concerning this clone itself: Its antigen remains unknown.

CDR1 is MNHEY and CDR2 is SMNVEV in the germline V gene (reference sequence). Trimming took 4 bases from V and 4 from J, leaving 13 bases between them. The CDR3 sequence is 15 residues long. Profiled with immunoSEQ multiplex PCR; TCRdb holds only in-frame clones, not every one. The sample has 2 million to 2.5 million clones, approximately 95% seen once. Findings of the study overall: Represented diversity (both genetic and exposure-history) was limited by the small number of donors. Estimated clonotype richness was generally higher in naive than memory subsets.

The chain carries TRBV27 and TRBJ1-4, with D perhaps matching TRBD1 (5 bases). Sequencing was done on a sample of naive CD4+ T cells from PBMCs. Subset: CD45RA+ positively selected. The sequence was obtained from a man aged 18 to 30 in good health. Some clones in this sample may be carry-over from other donors' samples. CDR3 loop: CASSSRDGRNEKLFF. For the CDR3, the DNA is TGTGCCAGCAGTTCGCGGGACGGACGTAATGAAAAACTGTTTTTT.